The source of this T cell receptor (beta chain) is a study of shared T cell receptors in the human thymus (TCRdb year 2021). Looking at the study overall: The study examined how the human thymus generates shared, self-reactive T-cell receptor alpha chains.

For this clone: No cognate antigen has been identified for it. Nothing much larger sits one base from this clone, and base qualities are not available.

The method was the immunoSEQ multiplex PCR assay. Not all clones reach the TCRdb copy of this immuneACCESS table, which keeps in-frame sequences only. Checked studies attribute under half of the gap to unresolved V genes and leave the rest unexplained. The table for this sample lists hundreds of thousands of clones; 80% to 90% of them were counted only once. The ten most abundant clones make up roughly 0.0087% of the sample. The same sample was also used in a study of human thymus T cells. Per that second paper: In Finland, the donors were immunologically healthy infants who were having open corrective cardiac surgery for congenital heart defects. Thymus tissue was obtained as surgical resects removed during corrective cardiac surgery. Biased V and J gene segment usage appeared to be present in both thymic and peripheral blood repertoires. Highly overlapping thymic TCR repertoires among unrelated individuals were reported in the related research. TCR alpha and beta repertoires from roughly 8 infant thymus samples and four related peripheral blood samples were characterized in the study. The cohort included about six male and a couple of female infants, with donor ages spanning 7 to 244 days. Thymocytes were released mechanically from tissue and stored at -70 °C as pellets of roughly 9-32 million cells. Genomic DNA was extracted from frozen cell pellets with a QIAsymphony instrument. The immunoSEQ multiplex PCR assay was used to amplify the TCRB and TCRAD loci from a standardized quantity of quality-controlled genomic DNA. The V(D)J region was spanned by amplicons of a length sufficient to cover the CDR3 and to identify V and J genes. The commercial immunoSEQ service was used to sequence amplicons on an Illumina platform. Corrections for primer bias and sequencing errors followed previously described methods, while TCRAD and TCRB definitions were based on the IMGT database. immunoSEQ Analyzer 3.0 and VDJTools were used for repertoire analysis, which covered basic statistics, V/J segment usage, diversity estimates, rarefaction and pairwise overlap. To estimate diversity, the Chao1, ChaoE, Efron-Thisted, Shannon and inverse Simpson indices were applied, and diversity was also estimated on datasets down-sampled to the smallest sample. Repertoire overlap used strict matching of CDR3 nucleotide sequence, V gene and J gene, with Jaccard-based multidimensional scaling clustering. On average, around 810,000 unique TCRB clonotypes were obtained from thymus samples, compared with 75,000 to 90,000 from blood samples.

The clonotype originates from a boy in the first two years of life with a congenital heart defect. Donor details come from another sample of the same person, matched by shared clones. The sequenced sample was thymocytes.

The encoded CDR3 is CASSRGGGQATDTQYF. The DNA is TGCGCCAGCAGCCGAGGCGGGGGGCAGGCGACAGATACGCAGTATTTT. Rearrangement joined TRBV4-3 to TRBJ2-3, and TRBD2 aligns with 8 junction nucleotides. The CDR3 runs 16 amino acids, cysteine and phenylalanine included. The retained sequence is limited to the CDR3, 48 bases, with the frame set at the first base. The germline V gene provides CDR1 LGHNA and CDR2 YSLEER. Trimming leaves V shorter by 4 bases and J shorter by 3 bases, with the junction holding 9 bases beyond the gene matches.